This is a list of T cell receptor beta chains from one sample in a study of shared clonotypes between healthy human individuals. Only in-frame clones appear in the TCRdb table, and some are missing; sequencing was by immunoSEQ multiplex PCR. The sample lists about 1,900,000 clones; approximately 94% were seen once. The sequencing input was naive CD8+ T cells sorted from blood. The receptor set was obtained from a man aged 18-30 years in good health. CDR3s include the opening cysteine and the closing phenylalanine or tryptophan. The D gene is left open where the match is weak. Not all rows give a size; the values are once, few, many and, for expanded clones, a class.

10	-	TRBV2	-	TRBJ1-4	TGTGCCAGCAGTGACGGGACACCCCATTTT	CASSDGTPHF
14	once	TRBV7-8	TRBD2	TRBJ2-2	TGTGCCAGCAGCTTAGTTGGCGGGAGCGGGGAGCTGTTTTTT	CASSLVGGSGELFF
15	-	TRBV5-4	TRBD2	TRBJ2-3	TGTGCCAGCAGATTTAGCGGGGGGGCCGCAGATACGCAGTATTTT	CASRFSGGAADTQYF
12	-	TRBV7-6	-	TRBJ2-3	TGTGCCAGCAGCCCAACCAGGGATACGCAGTATTTT	CASSPTRDTQYF
17	-	TRBV14	-	TRBJ2-2	TGTGCCAGCAGCCCCTGGCCCGGGACATTTTACACCGGGGAGCTGTTTTTT	CASSPWPGTFYTGELFF
13	once	TRBV11-2	-	TRBJ1-1	TGTGCCAGCAGCTTGTGGGCGAACACTGAAGCTTTCTTT	CASSLWANTEAFF
11	-	TRBV6-5	-	TRBJ2-2	TGTGCCAGCGGACACACCGGGGAGCTGTTTTTT	CASGHTGELFF
15	-	TRBV15	TRBD2	TRBJ2-5	TGTGCCACCAGCAGTCCGGCTAGCGGGATAAAGACCCAGTACTTC	CATSSPASGIKTQYF
15	-	TRBV4-1	-	TRBJ2-1	TGCGCCAGCAGCCAGGTAACTAATCTCGACAATGAGCAGTTCTTC	CASSQVTNLDNEQFF
12	-	TRBV5-4	-	TRBJ1-4	TGTGCCAGCAGCTTGGGGGCAGGCGCTCTGTTTTTT	CASSLGAGALFF
14	-	TRBV9	TRBD2	TRBJ2-3	TGTGCCAGCAGTACTAGCGGTCTCACAGATACGCAGTATTTT	CASSTSGLTDTQYF
18	-	TRBV4-1	-	TRBJ1-6	TGCGCCAGCAGCCAAGATGGAAGTGGGAGCTCCTATAATTCACCCCTCCACTTT	CASSQDGSGSSYNSPLHF
16	-	TRBV6-6	TRBD1	TRBJ2-5	TGTGCCAGCAGTTCCGTCTGGACAGGGGACCAAGAGACCCAGTACTTC	CASSSVWTGDQETQYF
17	-	TRBV5-6	TRBD2	TRBJ2-6	TGTGCCAGCAGCTTGGGCGGGGAGGGGTTTGGGGCCAACGTCCTGACTTTC	CASSLGGEGFGANVLTF
13	once	TRBV6-5	TRBD1	TRBJ2-1	TGTGCCACCGAAGGGACAGCCTACAATGAGCAGTTCTTC	CATEGTAYNEQFF
13	-	TRBV27	-	TRBJ2-7	TGTGCCAGCAGTTTAAGCCCTGGCTACGAGCAGTACTTC	CASSLSPGYEQYF
15	-	TRBV5-4	-	TRBJ2-7	TGTGCCAGCAGCCTTCTGGCGGGGAGCTCCTACGAGCAGTACTTC	CASSLLAGSSYEQYF
17	-	TRBV6-1	TRBD2	TRBJ2-1	TGTGCCAGCAGTGAACGACTAGCGGGGGCCACGGGGTTTGAGCAGTTCTTC	CASSERLAGATGFEQFF
18	-	TRBV27	TRBD2	TRBJ2-1	TGTGCCAGCAGACCGGGACTAGCGGGGGGGATGGGCGGCAATGAGCAGTTCTTC	CASRPGLAGGMGGNEQFF
14	-	TRBV13	-	TRBJ1-1	TGTGCCAGCAGTTCTTTCTCGGCTAACACTGAAGCTTTCTTT	CASSSFSANTEAFF
15	-	TRBV6-1	TRBD1	TRBJ1-2	TGTGCCAGCAGTGAAGCCAGGACAGGCAACTATGGCTACACCTTC	CASSEARTGNYGYTF
16	-	TRBV30	-	TRBJ2-5	TGTGCCTGGAGTTGGGAGGGGGTAACGGCACGAGAGACCCAGTACTTC	CAWSWEGVTARETQYF
14	-	TRBV27	TRBD2	TRBJ2-5	TGTGCCAGCAGCTTACTAGCGGGAACGGAGACCCAGTACTTC	CASSLLAGTETQYF
16	-	TRBV5-1	TRBD1	TRBJ2-7	TGCGCCAGCAGCCTAAGACAGGGACCGAGCTCCTACGAGCAGTACTTC	CASSLRQGPSSYEQYF
11	-	TRBV11-2	TRBD1	TRBJ2-1	TGTGCCAGCAGTTTCGGGACAGCTCAGTTCTTC	CASSFGTAQFF
12	-	TRBV9	-	TRBJ1-2	TGTGCCAGCAGCTCAGGGATCTATGGCTACACCTTC	CASSSGIYGYTF
14	-	TRBV29-1	TRBD1	TRBJ2-2	TGCAGCGTTGAAGATTGGGACAGCACCGGGGAGCTGTTTTTT	CSVEDWDSTGELFF
11	few	TRBV5-1	-	TRBJ2-7	TGCGCTTCGTACGGGGCCTACGAGCAGTACTTC	CASYGAYEQYF
12	-	TRBV5-1	TRBD1	TRBJ2-7	TGCGCCAGCATGGGACAGGGCTACGAGCAGTACTTC	CASMGQGYEQYF
18	-	TRBV5-5	TRBD1	TRBJ1-5	TGTGCCAGCAGCTTGGCCCCGGCCCCCAGGGGGCCGGAGCAGCCCCAGCATTTT	CASSLAPAPRGPEQPQHF
13	-	TRBV6-1	-	TRBJ1-1	TGTGCCAGCAGTGAAGTCTATCTGGGTAGAGCTTTCTTT	CASSEVYLGRAFF
19	-	TRBV4-2	TRBD2	TRBJ2-2	TGTGCCAGCAGCCAAGACCACTTCCTAGCGGGGGGTTTCACCGGGGAGCTGTTTTTT	CASSQDHFLAGGFTGELFF
14	-	TRBV7-2	TRBD1	TRBJ2-7	TGTGCCAGCAGCCCCGGGACAGCAACCTACGAGCAGTACTTC	CASSPGTATYEQYF
16	-	TRBV12-5	TRBD2	TRBJ2-1	TGTGCTAGTGGTTTCTCAAGCGGGAGTATCTACAATGAGCAGTTCTTC	CASGFSSGSIYNEQFF
14	-	TRBV28	TRBD1	TRBJ1-5	TGTGCCAGTAGTGGACAGGGGGCGGGACAGCCCCAGCATTTT	CASSGQGAGQPQHF
15	-	TRBV19	-	TRBJ2-7	TGTGCCAGTAGTGCAGGGCAGGGAAGCTACTACGAGCAGTACTTC	CASSAGQGSYYEQYF
17	-	TRBV5-7	TRBD1	TRBJ1-5	TGTGCCAGCAGGGGGGGACAGGGGATTTATAGCAATCAGCCCCAGCATTTT	CASRGGQGIYSNQPQHF
12	-	TRBV7-6	-	TRBJ2-1	TGTGCCAGCAGCTTAGCTCGGAATGAGCAGTTCTTC	CASSLARNEQFF
16	-	TRBV4-3	TRBD1	TRBJ2-3	TGCGCCAGCAGCCAAGATGGGACAGGGAGCACAGATACGCAGTATTTT	CASSQDGTGSTDTQYF
14	-	TRBV5-1	-	TRBJ2-3	TGCGCCAGCAGCTTGATCCGGGACACAGATACGCAGTATTTT	CASSLIRDTDTQYF
13	-	TRBV28	TRBD1	TRBJ2-2	TGTGCCAGCACCCTTCGGGGAGACAGGGACGAATTTTTT	CASTLRGDRDEFF
17	-	TRBV28	-	TRBJ1-2	TGTGCCAGCAGTTTACGCAGCGGCAGACAAATTAACTATGGCTACACCTTC	CASSLRSGRQINYGYTF
14	-	TRBV7-6	-	TRBJ1-2	TGTGCCAGCAGCTTGACATCCGGGTACTATGGCTACACCTTC	CASSLTSGYYGYTF
14	few	TRBV13	TRBD1	TRBJ1-2	TGTGCCAGCAGCAGGCCATGGACAGGGTTGGGCTACACCTTC	CASSRPWTGLGYTF
16	once	TRBV4-1	TRBD1	TRBJ2-7	TGCGCCAGCAGCCAAAAACAGGGGCCGGGGCCCTACGAGCAGTACTTC	CASSQKQGPGPYEQYF
16	-	TRBV7-9	TRBD1	TRBJ1-5	TGTGCCAGCAGCCCCAGCTCCGGGACAGCCCTGGGTCCCCAGCATTTT	CASSPSSGTALGPQHF
13	-	TRBV9	TRBD1	TRBJ1-2	TGTGCCAGCAGCGTACTGACAGGGAGCGGCTACACCTTC	CASSVLTGSGYTF
12	-	TRBV7-2	-	TRBJ2-3	TGTGCCAGCAGCTTCAGCACAGATACGCAGTATTTT	CASSFSTDTQYF
16	-	TRBV7-9	TRBD1	TRBJ2-1	TGTGCCAGCAGCCAGAAGGCCGGGACAGGCTACAATGAGCAGTTCTTC	CASSQKAGTGYNEQFF
15	-	TRBV6-5	TRBD1	TRBJ1-1	TGTGCCAGCAGACCGATTACACAGGGGGAAACTGAAGCTTTCTTT	CASRPITQGETEAFF
15	-	TRBV10-3	-	TRBJ2-7	TGTGCCATCAGTGAGTCAACTACTTCCTCCGACGAGCAGTACTTC	CAISESTTSSDEQYF
16	-	TRBV7-9	TRBD1	TRBJ1-1	TGTGCCAGCAGCTTGGGGTACAGGGGTTTAAACACTGAAGCTTTCTTT	CASSLGYRGLNTEAFF
16	-	TRBV7-9	-	TRBJ2-1	TGTGCCAGCAGCCCTGCTGGCGGTAGCTCCTACAATGAGCAGTTCTTC	CASSPAGGSSYNEQFF